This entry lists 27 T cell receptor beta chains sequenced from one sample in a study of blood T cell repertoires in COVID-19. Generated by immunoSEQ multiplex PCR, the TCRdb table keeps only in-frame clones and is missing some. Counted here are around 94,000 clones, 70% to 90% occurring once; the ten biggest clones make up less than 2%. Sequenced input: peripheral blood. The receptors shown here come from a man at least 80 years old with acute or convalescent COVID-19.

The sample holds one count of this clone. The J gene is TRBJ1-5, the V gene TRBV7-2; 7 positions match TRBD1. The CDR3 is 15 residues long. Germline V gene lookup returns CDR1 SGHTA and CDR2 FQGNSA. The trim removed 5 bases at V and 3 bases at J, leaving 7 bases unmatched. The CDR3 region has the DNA TGTGCCAGCAGCACCGGGACAGAGATCAATCAGCCCCAGCATTTT. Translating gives CASSTGTEINQPQHF. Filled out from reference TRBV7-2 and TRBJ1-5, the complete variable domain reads GAGVSQSPSNKVTEKGKDVELRCDPISGHTALYWYRQSLGQGLEFLIYFQGNSAPDKSGLPSDRFSAERTGGSVSTLTIQRTQQEDSAVYLCASSTGTEINQPQHFGDGTRLSIL.

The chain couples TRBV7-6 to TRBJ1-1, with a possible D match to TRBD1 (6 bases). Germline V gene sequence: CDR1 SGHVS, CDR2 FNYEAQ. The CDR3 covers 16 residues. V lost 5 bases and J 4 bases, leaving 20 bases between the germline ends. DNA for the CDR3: TGTGCCAGCAGCCCTCCCGCGGGGGCCTTTAGCACTGAAGCTTTCTTT. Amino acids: CASSPPAGAFSTEAFF.

The CDR3 protein is CASRGLGGRGDTGELFF. The CDR3 DNA follows: TGTGCCAGCAGGGGGCTGGGCGGGAGAGGGGACACCGGGGAGCTGTTTTTT. V gene TRBV9 combines with J gene TRBJ2-2; 7 bases are a match to TRBD2. Per germline, CDR1 SGDLS and CDR2 YYNGEE. The ends lost 5 bases at V and 3 bases at J; junction bases unmatched: 13. The CDR3 contains 17 residues.

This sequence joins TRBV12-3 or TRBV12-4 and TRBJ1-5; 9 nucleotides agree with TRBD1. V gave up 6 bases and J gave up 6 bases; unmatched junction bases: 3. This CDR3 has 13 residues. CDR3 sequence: CASRGQGGQPQHF. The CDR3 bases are TGTGCCAGCAGGGGACAGGGCGGTCAGCCCCAGCATTTT.

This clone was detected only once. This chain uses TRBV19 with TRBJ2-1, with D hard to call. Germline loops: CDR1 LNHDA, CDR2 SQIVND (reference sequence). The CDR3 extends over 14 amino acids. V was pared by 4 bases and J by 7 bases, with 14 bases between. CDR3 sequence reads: CASSNDPGRNEQFF. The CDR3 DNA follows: TGTGCCAGTAGTAATGACCCAGGTCGGAATGAGCAGTTCTTC. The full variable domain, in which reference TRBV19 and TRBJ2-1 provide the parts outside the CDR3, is DGGITQSPKYLFRKEGQNVTLSCEQNLNHDAMYWYRQDPGQGLRLIYYSQIVNDFQKGDIAEGYSVSREKKESFPLTVTSAQKNPTAFYLCASSNDPGRNEQFFGPGTRLTVL.

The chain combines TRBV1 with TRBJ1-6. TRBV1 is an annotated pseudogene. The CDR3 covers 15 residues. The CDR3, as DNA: TGCACCAGCAGCCAAGATAGGGGGGGTGATTCACCCCTCCACTTT. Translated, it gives CTSSQDRGGDSPLHF.

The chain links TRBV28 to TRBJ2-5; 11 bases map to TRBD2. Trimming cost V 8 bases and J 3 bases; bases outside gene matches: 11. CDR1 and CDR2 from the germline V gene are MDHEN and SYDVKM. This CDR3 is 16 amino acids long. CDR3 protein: CASFDRGTSGKETQYF. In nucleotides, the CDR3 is TGTGCCAGCTTCGACCGAGGGACTAGCGGTAAAGAGACCCAGTACTTC.

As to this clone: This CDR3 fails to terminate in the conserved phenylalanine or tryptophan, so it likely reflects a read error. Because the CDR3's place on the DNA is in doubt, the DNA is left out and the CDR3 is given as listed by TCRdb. CDR3 residues: CASSQLDRAES. The J gene is TRBJ1-2, the V gene TRBV12-3 or TRBV12-4; the D call of TRBD1 is as the table states it, not checked on the DNA. The CDR3 is 11 amino acids long, termini counted.

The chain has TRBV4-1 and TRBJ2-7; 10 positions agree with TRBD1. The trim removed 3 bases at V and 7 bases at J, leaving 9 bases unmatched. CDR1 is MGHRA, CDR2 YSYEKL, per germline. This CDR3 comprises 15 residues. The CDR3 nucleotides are TGCGCCAGCAGCCAGGGACAGGGGTCCTCTTTGGAGCAGTACTTC. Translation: CASSQGQGSSLEQYF.

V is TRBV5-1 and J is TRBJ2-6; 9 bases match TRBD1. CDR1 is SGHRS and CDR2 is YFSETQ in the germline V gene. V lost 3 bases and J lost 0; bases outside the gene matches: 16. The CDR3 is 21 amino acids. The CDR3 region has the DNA TGCGCCAGCAGCTCCCATTCCGGGACAGGGCGTTCGAGCTCTGGGGCCAACGTCCTGACTTTC. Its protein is CASSSHSGTGRSSSGANVLTF. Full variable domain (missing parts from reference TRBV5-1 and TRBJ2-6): KAGVTQTPRYLIKTRGQQVTLSCSPISGHRSVSWYQQTPGQGLQFLFEYFSETQRNKGNFPGRFSGRQFSNSRSEMNVSTLELGDSALYLCASSSHSGTGRSSSGANVLTFGAGSRLTVL.

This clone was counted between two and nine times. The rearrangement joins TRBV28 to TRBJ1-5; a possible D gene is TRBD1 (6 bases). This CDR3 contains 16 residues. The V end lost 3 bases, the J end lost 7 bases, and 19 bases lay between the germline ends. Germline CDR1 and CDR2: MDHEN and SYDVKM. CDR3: CASSLYRVSPGQPQHF. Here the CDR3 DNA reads TGTGCCAGCAGTTTGTACAGGGTCTCTCCTGGGCAGCCCCAGCATTTT.

The CDR3 protein is CASTGLAGPYEQYF. In nucleotides, the CDR3 is TGTGCCAGCACCGGACTAGCGGGGCCCTACGAGCAGTACTTC. The chain joins TRBV2 to TRBJ2-7; TRBD2 matches at 12 bases. Trimming at V came to 7 bases and at J to 2 bases, leaving 3 bases not matched to a gene. The germline gives CDR1 SNHLY, CDR2 FYNNEI. The CDR3 has 14 amino acids.

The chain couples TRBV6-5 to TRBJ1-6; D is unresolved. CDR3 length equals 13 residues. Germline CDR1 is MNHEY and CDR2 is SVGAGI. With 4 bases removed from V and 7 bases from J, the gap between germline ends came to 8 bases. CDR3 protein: CASSWRENSPLHF. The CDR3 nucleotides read TGTGCCAGCAGTTGGAGGGAAAATTCACCCCTCCACTTT.

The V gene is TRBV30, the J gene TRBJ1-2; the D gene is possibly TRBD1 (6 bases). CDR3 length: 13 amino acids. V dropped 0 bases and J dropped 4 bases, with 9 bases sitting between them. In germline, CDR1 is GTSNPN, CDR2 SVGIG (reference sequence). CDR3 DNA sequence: TGTGCCTGGAGTGTACCAGGGGTCTATGGCTACACCTTC. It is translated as CAWSVPGVYGYTF. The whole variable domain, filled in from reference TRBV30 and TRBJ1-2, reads SQTIHQWPATLVQPVGSPLSLECTVEGTSNPNLYWYRQAAGRGLQLLFYSVGIGQISSEVPQNLSASRPQDRQFILSSKKLLLSDSGFYLCAWSVPGVYGYTFGSGTRLTVV.

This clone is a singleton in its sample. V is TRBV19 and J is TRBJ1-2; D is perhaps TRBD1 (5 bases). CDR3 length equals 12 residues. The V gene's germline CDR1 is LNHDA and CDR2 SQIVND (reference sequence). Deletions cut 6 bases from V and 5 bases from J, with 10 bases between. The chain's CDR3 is CASSMTAYGYTF. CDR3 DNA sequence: TGTGCCAGTAGCATGACAGCGTATGGCTACACCTTC.

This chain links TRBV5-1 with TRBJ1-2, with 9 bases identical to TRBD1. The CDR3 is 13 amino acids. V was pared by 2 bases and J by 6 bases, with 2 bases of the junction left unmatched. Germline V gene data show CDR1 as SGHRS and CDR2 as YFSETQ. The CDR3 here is CASSLRDRDGYTF. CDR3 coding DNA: TGCGCCAGCAGCTTACGGGACAGGGATGGCTACACCTTC.

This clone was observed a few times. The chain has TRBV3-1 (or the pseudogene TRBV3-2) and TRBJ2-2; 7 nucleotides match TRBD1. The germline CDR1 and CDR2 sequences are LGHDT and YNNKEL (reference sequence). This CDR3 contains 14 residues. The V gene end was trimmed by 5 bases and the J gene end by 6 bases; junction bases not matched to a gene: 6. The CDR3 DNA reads TGTGCCAGCAGCAAAAATCAGGGGGCCGGGGAGCTGTTTTTT. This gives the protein CASSKNQGAGELFF.

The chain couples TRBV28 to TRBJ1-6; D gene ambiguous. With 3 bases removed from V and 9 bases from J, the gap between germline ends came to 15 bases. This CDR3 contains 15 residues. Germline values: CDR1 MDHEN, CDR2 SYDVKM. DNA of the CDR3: TGTGCCAGCAGTTTTGGGCAGAAGATTGGTTCACCCCTCCACTTT. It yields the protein CASSFGQKIGSPLHF.

The CDR3 loop is CSVDHHSYGYTF. The CDR3 region has the DNA TGCAGCGTTGACCACCACAGCTATGGCTACACCTTC. V is TRBV29-1 and J is TRBJ1-2; D call uncertain. The CDR3 is made up of 12 amino acids. V shed 3 bases and J shed 4 bases, with 9 bases lying between them. Germline-derived CDR1 and CDR2 are SQVTM and ANQGSEA. The variable domain in full, with the rest retrieved from reference TRBV29-1 and TRBJ1-2, is SAVISQKPSRDICQRGTSLTIQCQVDSQVTMMFWYRQQPGQSLTLIATANQGSEATYESGFVIDKFPISRPNLTFSTLTVSNMSPEDSSIYLCSVDHHSYGYTFGSGTRLTVV.

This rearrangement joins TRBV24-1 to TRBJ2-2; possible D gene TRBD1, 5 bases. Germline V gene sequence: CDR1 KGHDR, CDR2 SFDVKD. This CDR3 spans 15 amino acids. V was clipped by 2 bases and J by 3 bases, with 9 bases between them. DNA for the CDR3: TGTGCCACCAGTGATTATGGGGCGCACACCGGGGAGCTGTTTTTT. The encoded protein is CATSDYGAHTGELFF.

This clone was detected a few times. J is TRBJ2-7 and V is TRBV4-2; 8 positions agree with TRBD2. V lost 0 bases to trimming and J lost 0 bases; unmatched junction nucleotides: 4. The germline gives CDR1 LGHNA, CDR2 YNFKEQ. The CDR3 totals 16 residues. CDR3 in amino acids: CASSQESSGHSYEQYF. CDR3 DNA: TGTGCCAGCAGCCAAGAGTCTAGCGGGCACTCCTACGAGCAGTACTTC.

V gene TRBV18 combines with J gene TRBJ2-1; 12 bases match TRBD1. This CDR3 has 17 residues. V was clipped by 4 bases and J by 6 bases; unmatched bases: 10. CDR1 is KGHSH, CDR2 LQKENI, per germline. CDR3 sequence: CASSQGTGGARSNEQFF. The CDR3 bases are TGTGCCAGCTCACAAGGGACAGGGGGCGCGCGGAGCAATGAGCAGTTCTTC.

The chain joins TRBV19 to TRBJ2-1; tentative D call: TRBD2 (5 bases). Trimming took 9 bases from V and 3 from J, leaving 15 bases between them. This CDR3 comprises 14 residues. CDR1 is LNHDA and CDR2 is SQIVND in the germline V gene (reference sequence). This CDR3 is CASRSTEDYNEQFF. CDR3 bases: TGTGCCAGCCGGAGCACGGAGGACTACAATGAGCAGTTCTTC.

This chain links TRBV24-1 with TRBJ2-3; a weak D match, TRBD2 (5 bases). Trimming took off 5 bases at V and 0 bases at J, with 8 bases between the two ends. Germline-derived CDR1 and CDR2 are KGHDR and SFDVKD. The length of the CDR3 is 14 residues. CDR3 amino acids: CATSAERSTDTQYF. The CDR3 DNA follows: TGTGCCACCAGTGCTGAGCGGAGCACAGATACGCAGTATTTT.

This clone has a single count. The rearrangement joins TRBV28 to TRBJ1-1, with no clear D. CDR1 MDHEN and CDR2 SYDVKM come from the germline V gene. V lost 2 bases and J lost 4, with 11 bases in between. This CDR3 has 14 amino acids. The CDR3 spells CASSLNLQATEAFF. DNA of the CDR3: TGTGCCAGCAGTTTAAACTTGCAGGCCACTGAAGCTTTCTTT.

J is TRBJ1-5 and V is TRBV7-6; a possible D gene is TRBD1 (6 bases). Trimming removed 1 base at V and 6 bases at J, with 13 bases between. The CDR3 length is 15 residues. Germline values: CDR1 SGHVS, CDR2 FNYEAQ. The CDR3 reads CASSLGAGGGQPQHF. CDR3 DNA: TGTGCCAGCAGCTTAGGGGCGGGGGGCGGTCAGCCCCAGCATTTT.

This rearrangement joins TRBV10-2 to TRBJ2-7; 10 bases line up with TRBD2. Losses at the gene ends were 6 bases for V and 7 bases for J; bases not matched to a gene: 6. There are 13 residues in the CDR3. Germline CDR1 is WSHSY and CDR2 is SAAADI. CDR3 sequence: CASSRVAGGEQYF. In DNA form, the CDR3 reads TGCGCCAGCAGCAGGGTAGCGGGAGGAGAGCAGTACTTC.